The 24 T cell receptor beta chains presented below share a single source sample, sequenced in a study of blood T cell repertoires in COVID-19. The repertoire was sequenced with immunoSEQ multiplex PCR; TCRdb's copy has only in-frame clones and lacks some. The sample lists about 110,000 clones, approximately 84% occurring once. Sequenced sample: peripheral blood. The receptors stem from a man aged 35-49 years with acute or convalescent COVID-19.

The J gene is TRBJ1-3, the V gene TRBV12-5; D remains unclear. CDR1 LGHNT and CDR2 FRNRAP come from the germline V gene. The CDR3 length is 15 residues. V gave up 5 bases and J gave up 0 bases, with 11 bases separating them. Here the CDR3 DNA reads TGTGCTAGTGGTCCTCGGAGCCACTCTGGAAACACCATATATTTT. Its translation is CASGPRSHSGNTIYF.

The V call is TRBV29-1, the J call TRBJ1-1, with 7 bases matching TRBD1. V trimming: 6 bases; J trimming: 4 bases; junction bases outside the gene matches: 5. This CDR3 contains 12 residues. The germline V gene has CDR1 SQVTM and CDR2 ANQGSEA. CDR3 region: CSVAPGGTEAFF. In DNA, the CDR3 is TGCAGCGTCGCCCCAGGGGGCACTGAAGCTTTCTTT.

The V and J genes are TRBV5-4 and TRBJ1-2, with D tentatively TRBD1 (6 bases). Trimming removed 0 bases at V and 4 bases at J, with 13 bases between. Germline values: CDR1 SGHNT, CDR2 YYREEE (reference sequence). The CDR3 runs 15 residues. The CDR3: CASSLGGGMGYGYTF. CDR3 coding DNA: TGTGCCAGCAGCTTGGGGGGGGGCATGGGCTATGGCTACACCTTC.

This chain connects TRBV5-5 to TRBJ1-1; TRBD1 matches 10 bases. CDR1 and CDR2 (germline): SGHKS, YYEKEE (reference sequence). After removal of 4 bases from V and 4 bases from J, the junction contained 4 bases not matched to a gene. The CDR3 is 14 residues long. CDR3 region: CASSAGQGVTEAFF. The CDR3 bases are TGTGCCAGCAGCGCCGGACAGGGGGTCACTGAAGCTTTCTTT.

CDR3 sequence reads: CASSLSGVKNTEAFF. The CDR3 nucleotides read TGTGCCAGCAGCTTGTCCGGGGTAAAGAACACTGAAGCTTTCTTT. The chain recombines TRBV5-5 with TRBJ1-1, with D hard to call. There are 15 residues in the CDR3. Between the trimmed V and J ends, which lost 1 base and 1 base, there was a span of 11 bases. The V gene's germline CDR1 is SGHKS and CDR2 YYEKEE (reference sequence).

The chain couples TRBV18 to TRBJ1-1, with D perhaps TRBD1 (6 bases). This CDR3 is 13 amino acids long. V was cut by 2 bases and J by 6 bases, with 10 bases left in between. CDR1 KGHSH and CDR2 LQKENI come from the germline V gene. For the CDR3, the DNA is TGTGCCAGCTCACCAGAGGGGGGGGCTGAAGCTTTCTTT. It yields the protein CASSPEGGAEAFF.

This clone has just a few counts. V usage is TRBV7-8 and J usage is TRBJ2-7, with unresolved D. Trimming shortened V by 3 bases and J by 4 bases, and 10 bases separated the two germline ends. Germline values: CDR1 SGHVS, CDR2 FQNEAQ. This CDR3 region has 13 residues. CDR3 sequence: CASSLADGYEQYF. The CDR3, as DNA: TGTGCCAGCAGCTTGGCGGATGGGTACGAGCAGTACTTC.

The chain links TRBV5-1 to TRBJ2-3; tentatively, D is TRBD2 (7 bases). V gave up 5 bases and J gave up 5 bases, with 12 bases separating them. There are 13 residues in the CDR3. CDR1 and CDR2 from the germline V gene are SGHRS and YFSETQ. The CDR3 here is CASRRGPEDTQYF. CDR3 bases: TGCGCCAGCAGGCGGGGGCCGGAAGATACGCAGTATTTT.

This clone was recorded only once. This sequence joins TRBV7-6 and TRBJ2-3, with 11 bases aligning to TRBD2. The CDR3 covers 16 residues. The junction had 2 bases not matched to a gene; V was cut back by 1 base and J by 2 bases. The germline V gene encodes CDR1 SGHVS and CDR2 FNYEAQ. CDR3 in DNA: TGTGCCAGCAGCTTAGGACTAGCGGGGCCCACAGATACGCAGTATTTT. This gives the protein CASSLGLAGPTDTQYF.

This chain links TRBV5-4 with TRBJ2-5, with D possibly being TRBD1 (5 bases). V was shortened by 1 base and J by 4 bases, with 5 bases between the two germline ends. Germline CDR1 is SGHNT and CDR2 is YYREEE (reference sequence). This CDR3 contains 12 residues. CDR3 in amino acids: CASSLRGETQYF. CDR3 DNA: TGTGCCAGCAGCTTGAGGGGAGAGACCCAGTACTTC.

Only one count was recorded for this clone. This chain links TRBV6-1 with TRBJ2-5, with D possibly matching TRBD2 (6 bases). The CDR3 has 13 amino acids. From germline, CDR1 is MNHNS and CDR2 SASEGT. V gave up 1 base and J gave up 5 bases, with 8 bases separating them. Written as DNA, the CDR3 is TGTGCCAGCAGTGAAGTTGGGGGGGAGACCCAGTACTTC. Translated: CASSEVGGETQYF.

The rearrangement links TRBV6-5 to TRBJ1-4; 11 bases agree with TRBD1. The V segment lost 4 bases and the J segment 6 bases; nucleotides outside the gene matches: 7. The germline CDR1 and CDR2 sequences are MNHEY and SVGAGI. This CDR3 contains 16 residues. The CDR3 sequence: CASSSGTGGDHEKLFF. The CDR3 DNA follows: TGTGCCAGCAGTTCCGGGACAGGGGGGGACCATGAAAAACTGTTTTTT.

The chain joins TRBV9 to TRBJ2-1; 16 bases match TRBD2. The germline gives CDR1 SGDLS, CDR2 YYNGEE. The ends lost 2 bases at V and 8 bases at J; junction bases unmatched: 10. This CDR3 has 18 residues. The CDR3 DNA sequence: TGTGCCAGCAGCGTTAAGGGACTAGCGGGGGGGCCATCGGATGAGCAGTTCTTC. This codes for CASSVKGLAGGPSDEQFF.

The gene calls are TRBV18 and TRBJ1-5; D gene uncertain. In germline, CDR1 is KGHSH, CDR2 LQKENI. There are 13 residues in the CDR3. V gave up 2 bases and J gave up 4 bases, with 6 bases separating them. CDR3 in DNA: TGTGCCAGCTCACCAAGGAGTAATCAGCCCCAGCATTTT. This gives the protein CASSPRSNQPQHF.

This clone was observed once. Germline and junction disagree at one end, which may indicate a read error. The chain couples TRBV19 to TRBJ1-2; tentatively, D is TRBD1 (6 bases). Germline-derived CDR1 and CDR2 are LNHDA and SQIVND (reference sequence). The CDR3 runs to 14 residues. CDR3 protein: CASSRQATSYRYTF. CDR3 bases: TGTGCCAGTAGTCGACAGGCGACGTCCTATCGCTACACCTTC. Filled out from reference TRBV19 and TRBJ1-2, the complete variable domain reads DGGITQSPKYLFRKEGQNVTLSCEQNLNHDAMYWYRQDPGQGLRLIYYSQIVNDFQKGDIAEGYSVSREKKESFPLTVTSAQKNPTAFYLCASSRQATSYRYTFGSGTRLTVV.

The rearrangement uses TRBV2 and TRBJ2-2, with 7 bases aligning to TRBD1. Germline V gene sequence: CDR1 SNHLY, CDR2 FYNNEI. The CDR3 is 15 residues long. The V segment lost 3 bases and the J segment 6 bases; nucleotides outside the gene matches: 7. CDR3 coding DNA: TGTGCCAGCAGTGATCACTTCACAGGGGCCGGGGAGCTGTTTTTT. Translating it yields CASSDHFTGAGELFF. The full variable domain, its missing parts supplied by reference TRBV2 and TRBJ2-2, is EPEVTQTPSHQVTQMGQEVILRCVPISNHLYFYWYRQILGQKVEFLVSFYNNEISEKSEIFDDQFSVERPDGSNFTLKIRSTKLEDSAMYFCASSDHFTGAGELFFGEGSRLTVL.

The gene calls are TRBV6-5 and TRBJ1-1; 9 nucleotides agree with TRBD1. This CDR3 has 14 amino acids. J was trimmed by 4 bases and V by 5 bases; bases with no gene match: 5. Germline-derived CDR1 and CDR2 are MNHEY and SVGAGI. The CDR3 nucleotides read TGTGCCAGCAGTACAAAACAGGGGGCCACTGAAGCTTTCTTT. It yields the protein CASSTKQGATEAFF.

The V call is TRBV19, the J call TRBJ1-1; 11 bases fit TRBD1. The CDR3 is 15 amino acids. Germline-derived CDR1 and CDR2 are LNHDA and SQIVND (reference sequence). The ends lost 4 bases at V and 4 bases at J; junction bases unmatched: 5. This CDR3 reads CASSTPGTGGTEAFF. The CDR3 DNA is TGTGCCAGTAGTACGCCTGGGACAGGGGGCACTGAAGCTTTCTTT.

The chain recombines TRBV7-2 with TRBJ2-7; D unclear. The V end lost 1 base, the J end lost 0 bases, and 10 bases lay between the germline ends. Germline values: CDR1 SGHTA, CDR2 FQGNSA. This CDR3 has 15 residues. The CDR3 coding sequence is TGTGCCAGCAGCTTAGTCGCGGCTAGCTCCTACGAGCAGTACTTC. Residues: CASSLVAASSYEQYF.

The chain links TRBV2 to TRBJ1-5; 7 bases are shared with TRBD1. V shed 4 bases, J shed 1 base, and the junction held 4 bases outside the gene matches. In germline, CDR1 is SNHLY, CDR2 FYNNEI. This CDR3 has 15 residues. The CDR3 nucleotides read TGTGCCAGCAGTGTAACAGGGGAGAGCAATCAGCCCCAGCATTTT. Translating gives CASSVTGESNQPQHF.

This sequence joins TRBV25-1 and TRBJ1-2; D ambiguous. With 8 bases removed from V and 3 bases from J, the gap between germline ends came to 10 bases. Per the germline V gene, CDR1 is MGHDK and CDR2 is SYGVNS. CDR3 size: 12 residues. The CDR3 here is CASSPGDYGYTF. The CDR3 nucleotides are TGTGCCAGCTCCCCGGGAGACTATGGCTACACCTTC.

The chain uses TRBV29-1 and TRBJ2-3; 7 nucleotides align to TRBD1. The CDR3 runs to 14 residues. The V segment lost 3 bases and the J segment 4 bases; nucleotides outside the gene matches: 7. The germline CDR1 and CDR2 sequences are SQVTM and ANQGSEA. The CDR3 DNA is TGCAGCGTTGATAGCCAGGGGGAAGCAGATACGCAGTATTTT. Translating gives CSVDSQGEADTQYF.

V is TRBV2 and J is TRBJ2-2, with 10 bases that match TRBD1. Germline CDR1 SNHLY, CDR2 FYNNEI. The CDR3 covers 15 residues. With V trimmed by 8 bases and J by 7 bases, 10 bases remained unmatched. The CDR3 loop reads CASSRDRGWSGELFF. In nucleotides, the CDR3 is TGTGCCAGCTCCCGGGACAGGGGTTGGAGCGGGGAGCTGTTTTTT.

The rearrangement links TRBV5-6 to TRBJ1-6, with TRBD1 as a possible D gene (6 bases). The CDR3 is made up of 15 amino acids. V dropped 0 bases and J dropped 10 bases, with 14 bases sitting between them. Germline CDR1 SGHDT, CDR2 YYEEEE. CDR3 DNA sequence: TGTGCCAGCAGCTTGGGAGGGGGATTCCTCTCACCCCTCCACTTT. Its translation is CASSLGGGFLSPLHF.